The table lists the clone carrying this TCR beta chain with a few counts. Its target is unknown. This CDR3 has 11 amino acids. From germline, CDR1 is LNHDA and CDR2 SQIVND (reference sequence). Trimming took 3 bases from V and 5 from J, leaving 3 bases between them. The record originates from a study of CD8 T cells in ankylosing spondylitis. General observations from the study: Seemingly distinctive of ankylosing spondylitis blood was a TCR beta motif formed by eight highly homologous variants. Matched ankylosing spondylitis synovial fluid reportedly contained a significantly enriched population of disease-linked clones. Earlier authors reported some of these motif variants in reactive arthritis synovial fluid and blood.

Using quantitative 5'-RACE with molecular barcodes, the authors made TCR beta libraries. TCRdb recomputed calls from the 5' RACE reads with MiXCR, one row per CDR3 protein. The sample gives about 540,000 distinct CDR3 sequences, about 13% of which show up once; almost 7% is in the top ten. The clonotype was recovered from a male donor with ankylosing spondylitis. The source material was blood, either unsorted or a sorted T cell fraction (not recorded which). The gene calls are TRBV19 and TRBJ2-3; D ambiguous. The CDR3 sequence is CASSMRDTQYF. CDR3 DNA: TGTGCCAGTAGTATGAGAGATACGCAGTATTTT.